This T cell receptor beta chain was recorded in a study of early T cells in non-severe SARS-CoV-2 infection. Study information: Sequencing used unsorted whole-blood bulk RNA, so chains lack pairing. Points from the study as a whole: Private and CD4 specificities were missed by VDJdb matching, which favored anti-spike CD8 responses.

Germline CDR1 LGHDT, CDR2 YNNKEL (reference sequence). Trimming removed 0 bases from V and 1 base from J, with 13 bases in between. The CDR3 contains 16 residues. Comments on this clonotype: Antigen specificity is unknown.

Attached unique molecular identifiers marked individual cDNA molecules. TCRdb re-called the 5' RACE reads with MiXCR, one entry per CDR3 protein. The sample has 90,000 to 120,000 distinct CDR3 sequences; approximately 10% are singletons. The clonotype comes from an adult who was a healthcare worker with PCR-confirmed SARS-CoV-2 infection or an uninfected control (not recorded which). Sequenced sample: whole blood. The rearrangement links TRBV3-1 to TRBJ2-7; maybe TRBD1 (5 bases). The CDR3 spells CASSQDTGRVSYEQYF. The CDR3 DNA is TGTGCCAGCAGCCAAGATACGGGCAGGGTGTCCTACGAGCAGTACTTC.